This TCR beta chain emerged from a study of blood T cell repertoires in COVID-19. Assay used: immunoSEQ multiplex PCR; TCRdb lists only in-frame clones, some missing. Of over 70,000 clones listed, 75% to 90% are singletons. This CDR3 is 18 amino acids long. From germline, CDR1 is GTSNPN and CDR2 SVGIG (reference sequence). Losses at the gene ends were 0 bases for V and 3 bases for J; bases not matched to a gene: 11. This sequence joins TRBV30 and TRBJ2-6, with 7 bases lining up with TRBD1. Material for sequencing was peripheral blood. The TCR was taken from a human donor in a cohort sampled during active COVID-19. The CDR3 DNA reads TGTGCCTGGAGTGTATGGCCAGGGGGAATGAGTGGGGCCAACGTCCTGACTTTC. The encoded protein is CAWSVWPGGMSGANVLTF.